This T cell receptor (beta chain) emerged from a study of shared clonotypes between healthy human individuals. Across the study: Contributing individuals were two females and a few males aged 18 to 49. Used for every donor were three CD4 naive, three CD4 memory, two CD8 naive and one CD8 memory plate. Study outcomes and limitations: For naive CD4 cells, roughly 5% of clonotypes were shared across a few donors.

Trimming removed 6 bases from V and 2 bases from J, with 14 bases in between. The CDR3 is 14 amino acids. Germline CDR1 MDHEN, CDR2 SYDVKM. Sequencing was performed with immunoSEQ multiplex PCR; in TCRdb, only in-frame clones are kept and a portion is missing. Here the sample spans hundreds of thousands of clones, 96% being singletons. Terminally differentiated effector memory CD45RA+ cells were left out of the naive CD8 fraction, which was CD45RO-negative and positively selected for CCR7. Nashville, Tennessee was home to all donors, each a Caucasian adult. This clone appeared once. Antigen: not known.

The sequencing input was naive CD8+ T cells sorted from blood. The chain couples TRBV28 to TRBJ2-7, with a weak D call TRBD1 (6 bases). This receptor was identified in a woman aged 25 to 39 in good health. The CDR3 sequence is CASRRGQPTYEQYF. The DNA for the CDR3 is TGTGCCAGCAGGCGTGGACAGCCTACCTACGAGCAGTACTTC.